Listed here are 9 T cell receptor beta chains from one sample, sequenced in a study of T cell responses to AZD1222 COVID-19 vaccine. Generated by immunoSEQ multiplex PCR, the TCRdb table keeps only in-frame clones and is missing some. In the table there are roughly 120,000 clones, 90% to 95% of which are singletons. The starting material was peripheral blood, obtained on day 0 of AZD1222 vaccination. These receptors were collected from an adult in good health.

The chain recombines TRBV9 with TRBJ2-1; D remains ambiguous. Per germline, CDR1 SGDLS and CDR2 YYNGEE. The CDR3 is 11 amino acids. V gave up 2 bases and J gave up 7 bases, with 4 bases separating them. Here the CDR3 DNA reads TGTGCCAGCAGCGTGGAGAATGAGCAGTTCTTC. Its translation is CASSVENEQFF.

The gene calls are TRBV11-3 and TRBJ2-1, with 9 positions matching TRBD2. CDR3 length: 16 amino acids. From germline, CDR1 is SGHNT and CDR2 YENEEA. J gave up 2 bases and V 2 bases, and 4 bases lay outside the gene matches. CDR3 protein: CASSLRAGGTYNEQFF. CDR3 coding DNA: TGTGCCAGCAGCTTAAGGGCGGGAGGGACCTACAATGAGCAGTTCTTC. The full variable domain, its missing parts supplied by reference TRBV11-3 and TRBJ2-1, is EAGVVQSPRYKIIEKKQPVAFWCNPISGHNTLYWYLQNLGQGPELLIRYENEEAVDDSQLPKDRFSAERLKGVDSTLKIQPAELGDSAVYLCASSLRAGGTYNEQFFGPGTRLTVL.

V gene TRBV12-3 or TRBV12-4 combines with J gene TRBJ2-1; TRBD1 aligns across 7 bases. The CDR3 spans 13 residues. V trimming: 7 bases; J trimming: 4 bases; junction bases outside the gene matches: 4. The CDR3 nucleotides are TGTGCCAGCAAACCGGGACAGTACAATGAGCAGTTCTTC. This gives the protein CASKPGQYNEQFF.

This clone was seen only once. This chain's CDR3 is CASTIDRGRNQPQHF. CDR3 nucleotides: TGTGCCAGTACCATCGACCGTGGTCGTAATCAGCCCCAGCATTTT. This chain links TRBV19 with TRBJ1-5; D remains ambiguous. This CDR3 is 15 amino acids long. Trimming took off 7 bases at V and 4 bases at J, with 17 bases between the two ends. Germline V gene lookup returns CDR1 LNHDA and CDR2 SQIVND (reference sequence).

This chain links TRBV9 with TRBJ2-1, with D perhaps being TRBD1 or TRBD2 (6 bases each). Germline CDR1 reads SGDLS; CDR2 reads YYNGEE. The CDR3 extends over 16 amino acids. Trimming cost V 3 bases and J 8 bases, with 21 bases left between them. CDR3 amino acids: CASSGLPGPGGYEQFF. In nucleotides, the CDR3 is TGTGCCAGCAGCGGGCTACCGGGACCCGGGGGCTATGAGCAGTTCTTC.

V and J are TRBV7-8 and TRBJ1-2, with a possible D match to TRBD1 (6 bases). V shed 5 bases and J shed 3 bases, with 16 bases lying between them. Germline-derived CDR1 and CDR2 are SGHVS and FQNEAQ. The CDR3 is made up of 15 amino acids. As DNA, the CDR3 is TGTGCCAGCAGCGTGGGTCCAGGGGTCGACTATGGCTACACCTTC. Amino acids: CASSVGPGVDYGYTF.

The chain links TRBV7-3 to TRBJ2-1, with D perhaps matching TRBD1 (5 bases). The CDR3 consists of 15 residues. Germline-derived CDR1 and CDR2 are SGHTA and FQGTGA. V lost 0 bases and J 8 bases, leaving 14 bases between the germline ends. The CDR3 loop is CASSLTVRGGDEQFF. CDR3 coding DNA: TGTGCCAGCAGCTTAACGGTAAGGGGCGGAGATGAGCAGTTCTTC.

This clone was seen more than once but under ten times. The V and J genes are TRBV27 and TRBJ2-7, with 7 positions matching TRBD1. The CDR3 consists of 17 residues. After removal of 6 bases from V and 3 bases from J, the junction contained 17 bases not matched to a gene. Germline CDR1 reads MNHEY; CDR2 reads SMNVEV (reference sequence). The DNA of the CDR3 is TGTGCCAGCAGATTACGCCCCCCCGGGACAGATTTCTACGAGCAGTACTTC. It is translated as CASRLRPPGTDFYEQYF.

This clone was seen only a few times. The DNA for the CDR3 is TGTGCCAGCACCCTCTCTATGGAGACCCAGTACTTC. It yields the protein CASTLSMETQYF. The rearrangement links TRBV7-9 to TRBJ2-5; D not certain. The V gene lost 7 bases and the J gene lost 5 bases, with 11 bases spanning the gap. Germline CDR1 reads SEHNR; CDR2 reads FQNEAQ (reference sequence). The CDR3 runs to 12 residues.